Listed here are 27 T cell receptor beta chains from one sample, sequenced in a study of blood T cell repertoires in COVID-19. Produced via immunoSEQ multiplex PCR; TCRdb's table is partial and in-frame only. The table has some 700,000 clones, about 87% seen once. Sequencing used peripheral blood. The origin of the receptors is a woman between 18 and 30 years old with acute or convalescent COVID-19.

The chain employs TRBV29-1 and TRBJ1-1; D may be TRBD1 (6 bases). The V end lost 1 base, the J end lost 4 bases, and 19 bases lay between the germline ends. CDR3 length: 16 amino acids. CDR1 and CDR2 (germline): SQVTM, ANQGSEA. In DNA, the CDR3 is TGCAGCGTTGAAGGCCCCCTCAGGGGTATGGGCACTGAAGCTTTCTTT. Amino acid sequence: CSVEGPLRGMGTEAFF.

The count of this clone is one. J is TRBJ1-4 and V is TRBV5-1; D possibly corresponds to TRBD1 (5 bases). The CDR3 length is 16 residues. Germline CDR1 is SGHRS and CDR2 is YFSETQ. Trimming took off 4 bases at V and 3 bases at J, with 16 bases between the two ends. The CDR3 here is CASSPGAGWSNEKLFF. The CDR3 nucleotides read TGCGCCAGCAGCCCTGGGGCGGGGTGGTCTAATGAAAAACTGTTTTTT.

This chain uses TRBV2 with TRBJ1-2; 7 bases are a match to TRBD1. The ends lost 6 bases at V and 4 bases at J; junction bases unmatched: 5. The length of the CDR3 is 13 residues. CDR1 SNHLY and CDR2 FYNNEI come from the germline V gene. The CDR3 bases are TGTGCCAGCAGACCCAGGGGGATCTATGGCTACACCTTC. This translates into CASRPRGIYGYTF.

In DNA form, the CDR3 reads TGTGCCAGCAGAGTCGGGACAGATAATTCACCCCTCCACTTT. It specifies CASRVGTDNSPLHF. The genes are TRBV28 and TRBJ1-6; 7 nucleotides match TRBD1. CDR1 and CDR2 (germline): MDHEN, SYDVKM. CDR3 length: 14 amino acids. The J segment lost 5 bases and the V segment lost 6 bases, leaving 4 bases of the junction unmatched. The variable domain in full, with the rest retrieved from reference TRBV28 and TRBJ1-6, is DVKVTQSSRYLVKRTGEKVFLECVQDMDHENMFWYRQDPGLGLRLIYFSYDVKMKEKGDIPEGYSVSREKKERFSLILESASTNQTSMYLCASRVGTDNSPLHFGNGTRLTVT.

CDR3 sequence reads: CASSLGGQRKNTIYF. Written as DNA, the CDR3 is TGCGCCAGCAGCTTGGGGGGACAGCGAAAAAACACCATATATTTT. V usage is TRBV5-1 and J usage is TRBJ1-3, with 7 bases that match TRBD1. Germline values: CDR1 SGHRS, CDR2 YFSETQ. V lost 0 bases, J lost 6 bases, and 6 bases stayed unmatched. CDR3 length: 15 amino acids. Complete variable domain (other parts from reference TRBV5-1 and TRBJ1-3): KAGVTQTPRYLIKTRGQQVTLSCSPISGHRSVSWYQQTPGQGLQFLFEYFSETQRNKGNFPGRFSGRQFSNSRSEMNVSTLELGDSALYLCASSLGGQRKNTIYFGEGSWLTVV.

The J gene is TRBJ1-5, the V gene TRBV2; D unresolved. The CDR3 is 14 residues long. Trimming shortened V by 6 bases and J by 3 bases, and 12 bases separated the two germline ends. The V gene's germline CDR1 is SNHLY and CDR2 FYNNEI. The CDR3 DNA follows: TGTGCCAGCAGACTCGGACTAACCAATCAGCCCCAGCATTTT. It encodes CASRLGLTNQPQHF.

The chain employs TRBV6-6 and TRBJ2-2, with D possibly matching TRBD1 (5 bases). V was pared by 0 bases and J by 2 bases, with 7 bases between. Per the germline V gene, CDR1 is MNHNY and CDR2 is SVGAGI (reference sequence). The CDR3 runs to 15 residues. CDR3 coding DNA: TGTGCCAGCAGTTACTCTACAGGAAACACCGGGGAGCTGTTTTTT. Its translation: CASSYSTGNTGELFF.

This clone was detected only once. The genes are TRBV19 and TRBJ1-1; D remains unclear. The CDR3 has 15 residues. V was clipped by 3 bases and J by 4 bases, with 15 bases between them. Germline V lookup: CDR1 LNHDA, CDR2 SQIVND (reference sequence). The DNA of the CDR3 is TGTGCCAGTAGTATCCTCCACGGCCCGGGCACTGAAGCTTTCTTT. Its translation: CASSILHGPGTEAFF.

The V and J genes are TRBV4-1 and TRBJ1-1; 7 bases fit TRBD1. The CDR3 consists of 13 residues. J was trimmed by 4 bases and V by 4 bases; bases with no gene match: 3. Germline V gene data show CDR1 as MGHRA and CDR2 as YSYEKL. CDR3 sequence: CASSPDRVTEAFF. The CDR3 DNA is TGCGCCAGCAGCCCAGACAGGGTCACTGAAGCTTTCTTT.

V is TRBV25-1 and J is TRBJ1-6; 7 bases fit TRBD1. The ends lost 6 bases at V and 10 bases at J; junction bases unmatched: 9. Germline loops: CDR1 MGHDK, CDR2 SYGVNS. The CDR3 is 14 residues long. CDR3 region: CASSQETGRSPLHF. In DNA form, the CDR3 reads TGTGCCAGCAGCCAAGAGACAGGGCGCTCACCCCTCCACTTT.

The J gene is TRBJ1-1, the V gene TRBV9; TRBD1 aligns across 7 bases. The length of the CDR3 is 17 residues. V trimming: 0 bases; J trimming: 1 base; junction bases outside the gene matches: 9. The germline V gene has CDR1 SGDLS and CDR2 YYNGEE. The CDR3 sequence is CASSVGVGTAENTEAFF. In DNA form, the CDR3 reads TGTGCCAGCAGCGTAGGAGTCGGGACAGCGGAGAACACTGAAGCTTTCTTT.

The rearrangement joins TRBV30 to TRBJ1-3; 9 bases line up with TRBD1. Germline assignment: CDR1 GTSNPN and CDR2 SVGIG (reference sequence). This CDR3 spans 14 amino acids. J lost 5 bases, V lost 2 bases, and 4 bases had no gene match. CDR3 loop: CAWSPGQGRNTIYF. As DNA, the CDR3 is TGTGCCTGGAGTCCAGGACAGGGGAGAAACACCATATATTTT.

The chain combines TRBV5-1 with TRBJ1-2; the match to TRBD1 covers 7 bases. V lost 4 bases and J lost 8; bases outside the gene matches: 17. This CDR3 region has 16 residues. Germline loops: CDR1 SGHRS, CDR2 YFSETQ. The CDR3 sequence: CASSPGRGTDAWGYTF. The CDR3 bases are TGCGCCAGCAGCCCCGGTCGGGGGACAGATGCTTGGGGCTACACCTTC. The variable domain in full, completed from reference TRBV5-1 and TRBJ1-2, reads KAGVTQTPRYLIKTRGQQVTLSCSPISGHRSVSWYQQTPGQGLQFLFEYFSETQRNKGNFPGRFSGRQFSNSRSEMNVSTLELGDSALYLCASSPGRGTDAWGYTFGSGTRLTVV.

The rearrangement uses TRBV2 and TRBJ2-1, with 7 bases fitting TRBD2. This CDR3 is built from 15 residues. The germline V gene has CDR1 SNHLY and CDR2 FYNNEI. V was pared by 7 bases and J by 8 bases, with 14 bases of the junction left unmatched. The CDR3 DNA is TGTGCCAGCACCCAAGGGACTAATCCTCGGCATGAGCAGTTCTTC. Translating gives CASTQGTNPRHEQFF.

V usage is TRBV6-2 or TRBV6-3 and J usage is TRBJ2-1; 10 bases line up with TRBD2. J was trimmed by 8 bases and V by 0 bases; bases with no gene match: 13. The CDR3 runs to 18 residues. Germline CDR1 MNHEY, CDR2 SVGEGT. This CDR3 is CASSYSTNPLAGEHEQFF. The CDR3 nucleotides read TGTGCCAGCAGTTACTCGACGAACCCGCTAGCGGGGGAACATGAGCAGTTCTTC.

J is TRBJ1-1 and V is TRBV30; possibly TRBD1 for D (5 bases). The CDR3 covers 14 residues. V was trimmed by 3 bases and J by 3 bases, leaving 14 bases between them. Germline-derived CDR1 and CDR2 are GTSNPN and SVGIG (reference sequence). The CDR3 spells CAWRSGGTDTEAFF. The CDR3 nucleotides read TGTGCCTGGAGAAGCGGGGGGACGGACACTGAAGCTTTCTTT.

The J gene is TRBJ1-5, the V gene TRBV12-3 or TRBV12-4; the D gene is possibly TRBD1 (5 bases). Trimming removed 6 bases from V and 6 bases from J, with 9 bases in between. The CDR3 totals 12 residues. The CDR3 DNA reads as TGTGCCAGCAGCATGGGGGGTCAGCCCCAGCATTTT. Its protein product is CASSMGGQPQHF.

The V call is TRBV5-8, the J call TRBJ1-4, with D unresolved. The V gene lost 0 bases and the J gene lost 5 bases, with 11 bases spanning the gap. The CDR3 has 15 residues. CDR1 SGHTS and CDR2 YDEGEE come from the germline V gene. DNA of the CDR3: TGTGCCAGCAGCTTGGTCCCGACACGCAATGAAAAACTGTTTTTT. This gives the protein CASSLVPTRNEKLFF.

The J gene is TRBJ2-1, the V gene TRBV5-1; D is possibly TRBD1 (5 bases). The germline gives CDR1 SGHRS, CDR2 YFSETQ. CDR3 length: 12 residues. Deletions cut 2 bases from V and 5 bases from J, with 5 bases between. The CDR3 is CASSLGDNEQFF. The CDR3 DNA is TGCGCCAGCAGCTTAGGGGACAATGAGCAGTTCTTC.

The chain combines TRBV15 with TRBJ2-1, with 13 nucleotides matching TRBD2. CDR3 length: 17 residues. V shed 0 bases, J shed 8 bases, and the junction held 7 bases outside the gene matches. Germline values: CDR1 LNHNV, CDR2 YYDKDF (reference sequence). CDR3 nucleotides: TGTGCCACCAGCAGAGACCTAGGACTAGCGGGGGCCCATGAGCAGTTCTTC. It is translated as CATSRDLGLAGAHEQFF.

The V gene is TRBV18, the J gene TRBJ1-1; the D gene is possibly TRBD1 (6 bases). The CDR3 runs 15 residues. The V gene lost 5 bases and the J gene lost 2 bases, with 15 bases spanning the gap. Germline V gene sequence: CDR1 KGHSH, CDR2 LQKENI. The CDR3 DNA follows: TGTGCCAGCTCAAAACAGGGTGGTGGAAACACTGAAGCTTTCTTT. Protein sequence: CASSKQGGGNTEAFF.

V gene TRBV30 combines with J gene TRBJ1-1; D gene unclear. This CDR3 contains 16 residues. Trimming took off 0 bases at V and 2 bases at J, with 16 bases between the two ends. Per germline, CDR1 GTSNPN and CDR2 SVGIG (reference sequence). The CDR3 region is CAWSVLWQRGNTEAFF. The CDR3, as DNA: TGTGCCTGGAGTGTCCTATGGCAGCGGGGAAACACTGAAGCTTTCTTT.

The chain couples TRBV19 to TRBJ1-2, with 7 nucleotides matching TRBD1. V lost 7 bases and J lost 4; bases outside the gene matches: 6. Germline V lookup: CDR1 LNHDA, CDR2 SQIVND (reference sequence). The CDR3 has 13 amino acids. In DNA, the CDR3 is TGTGCCAGTACACAGGGGTTCGCCTATGGCTACACCTTC. The encoded protein is CASTQGFAYGYTF. The full variable domain, in which reference TRBV19 and TRBJ1-2 provide the parts outside the CDR3, is DGGITQSPKYLFRKEGQNVTLSCEQNLNHDAMYWYRQDPGQGLRLIYYSQIVNDFQKGDIAEGYSVSREKKESFPLTVTSAQKNPTAFYLCASTQGFAYGYTFGSGTRLTVV.

The rearrangement uses TRBV4-1 and TRBJ2-3; tentatively, D is TRBD2 (6 bases). Germline V CDR1 and CDR2: MGHRA, YSYEKL. CDR3 length: 16 amino acids. Trimming shortened V by 1 base and J by 2 bases, and 13 bases separated the two germline ends. CDR3 sequence reads: CASSQVSAGLTDTQYF. The CDR3 DNA sequence: TGCGCCAGCAGCCAAGTATCCGCGGGGCTCACAGATACGCAGTATTTT.

The chain combines TRBV6-5 with TRBJ2-7; 9 positions match TRBD1. The CDR3 has 16 residues. CDR1 is MNHEY and CDR2 is SVGAGI in the germline V gene. Losses at the gene ends were 3 bases for V and 0 bases for J; bases not matched to a gene: 6. CDR3 sequence reads: CASSYQQGATSYEQYF. The CDR3 coding sequence is TGTGCCAGCAGTTATCAACAGGGGGCCACCTCCTACGAGCAGTACTTC.

The rearrangement uses TRBV5-1 and TRBJ1-4, with 7 bases matching TRBD1. The CDR3 totals 13 residues. From germline, CDR1 is SGHRS and CDR2 YFSETQ. Trimming took 3 bases from V and 7 from J; bases not matched to a gene: 3. The CDR3 loop reads CASSSGQLEKLFF. DNA for the CDR3: TGCGCCAGCAGCTCGGGACAGCTTGAAAAACTGTTTTTT.

The J gene is TRBJ1-6, the V gene TRBV5-1; D gene ambiguous. Trimming cost V 0 bases and J 6 bases, with 4 bases left between them. CDR3 length: 13 amino acids. Germline assignment: CDR1 SGHRS and CDR2 YFSETQ. Here the CDR3 DNA reads TGCGCCAGCAGCTTGGTCAGTAATTCACCCCTCCACTTT. Amino acids: CASSLVSNSPLHF.